Presented here are 9 T cell receptor beta chains from one specimen sequenced in a study of blood T cell repertoires in COVID-19. The protocol was immunoSEQ multiplex PCR, while the TCRdb copy is restricted to in-frame clones and leaves out a portion. The sample carries 200,000 to 250,000 clones, 75% to 85% recorded once. The material sequenced was peripheral blood. The receptors were gathered from a woman aged 25 to 39 with COVID-19, enrolled during active disease.

V and J are TRBV5-8 and TRBJ1-1, with D maybe TRBD1 (5 bases). Germline CDR1 reads SGHTS; CDR2 reads YDEGEE. The V gene lost 0 bases and the J gene lost 4 bases, with 13 bases spanning the gap. This CDR3 is 15 amino acids long. As DNA, the CDR3 is TGTGCCAGCAGCTTGGTCCAGGGTTGGGGCACTGAAGCTTTCTTT. Amino acid sequence: CASSLVQGWGTEAFF.

This chain joins TRBV7-2 and TRBJ2-7; a possible D gene is TRBD1 (5 bases). The V and J ends lost 1 base and 0 bases respectively, with 7 bases between them. In germline, CDR1 is SGHTA, CDR2 FQGNSA. The CDR3 is 14 residues long. The CDR3 region has the DNA TGTGCCAGCAGCTTAGGACAGTTCTCCTACGAGCAGTACTTC. Its protein is CASSLGQFSYEQYF. The whole variable domain, remainder taken from reference TRBV7-2 and TRBJ2-7, is GAGVSQSPSNKVTEKGKDVELRCDPISGHTALYWYRQSLGQGLEFLIYFQGNSAPDKSGLPSDRFSAERTGGSVSTLTIQRTQQEDSAVYLCASSLGQFSYEQYFGPGTRLTVT.

The chain employs TRBV14 and TRBJ1-2; 8 nucleotides match TRBD1. CDR3 length: 15 residues. CDR1 is SGHDN, CDR2 FVKESK, per germline. V lost 3 bases, J lost 7 bases, and 10 bases stayed unmatched. The CDR3 DNA sequence: TGTGCCAGCAGCCATGAGCGGACAGGGATGCGTGGCTACACCTTC. As protein: CASSHERTGMRGYTF.

The chain links TRBV5-1 to TRBJ1-4, with 10 bases lining up with TRBD1. J gave up 10 bases and V 0 bases, and 6 bases lay outside the gene matches. This CDR3 comprises 15 residues. Germline V gene sequence: CDR1 SGHRS, CDR2 YFSETQ. For the CDR3, the DNA is TGCGCCAGCAGCTTGGATCGACAGGGGGCTGGAAAACTGTTTTTT. It codes for CASSLDRQGAGKLFF.

This rearrangement joins TRBV6-5 to TRBJ1-3; D is uncertain. The CDR3 is made up of 13 amino acids. V lost 6 bases and J lost 4, with 10 bases in between. Germline CDR1 MNHEY, CDR2 SVGAGI. CDR3 nucleotide sequence: TGTGCCAGCAGCGCGCGGTACGGAAACACCATATATTTT. Amino acid sequence: CASSARYGNTIYF.

The chain links TRBV6-1 to TRBJ1-6, with D possibly TRBD1 on 6 matching bases. Trimming took off 2 bases at V and 7 bases at J, with 15 bases between the two ends. The CDR3 is 16 amino acids. Germline CDR1 and CDR2: MNHNS and SASEGT. The CDR3 DNA reads as TGTGCCAGCAGTGAATTCAGTAGGACAGAGAATTCACCCCTCCACTTT. Residues: CASSEFSRTENSPLHF.

The V call is TRBV28, the J call TRBJ1-1, with 7 positions matching TRBD1. Germline lookup yields CDR1 MDHEN and CDR2 SYDVKM. V lost 5 bases, J lost 1 base, and 7 bases stayed unmatched. There are 15 residues in the CDR3. This CDR3 is CASSAQGGTNTEAFF. The CDR3 DNA reads TGTGCCAGCAGTGCCCAGGGGGGAACGAACACTGAAGCTTTCTTT. The full variable domain, completed using reference TRBV28 and TRBJ1-1, is DVKVTQSSRYLVKRTGEKVFLECVQDMDHENMFWYRQDPGLGLRLIYFSYDVKMKEKGDIPEGYSVSREKKERFSLILESASTNQTSMYLCASSAQGGTNTEAFFGQGTRLTVV.

This sequence joins TRBV19 and TRBJ1-1; D remains ambiguous. Germline V lookup: CDR1 LNHDA, CDR2 SQIVND (reference sequence). The V end lost 5 bases, the J end lost 6 bases, and 19 bases lay between the germline ends. This CDR3 has 15 residues. The CDR3 coding sequence is TGTGCCAGTAGTGTTTCACTCGGTCTGGAGTCTGAAGCTTTCTTT. It specifies CASSVSLGLESEAFF.

The V call is TRBV4-3, the J call TRBJ2-4, with TRBD2 identical over 7 bases. The V segment lost 4 bases and the J segment 6 bases; nucleotides outside the gene matches: 9. The CDR3 length is 15 residues. In germline, CDR1 is LGHNA, CDR2 YSLEER. The DNA for the CDR3 is TGCGCCAGCAGCCCCTACCTAGCGGAGCGAAACATTCAGTACTTC. Translation: CASSPYLAERNIQYF.